This TCR beta chain appears in the sequencing data of a study of blood T cells in healthy people across ages. Around 10 milliliters of peripheral blood were drawn from each donor. This clonotype was recorded a few times. Using a J-beta primer mix together with a sample-barcoded 5' primer, a second PCR was run for roughly 7 to 12 cycles. TCRdb itself ran the 5' RACE reads through MiXCR, one entry per CDR3 protein. The sample yields 700,000 to 900,000 distinct CDR3 sequences, around 24% seen once. The V gene's germline CDR1 is SGDLS and CDR2 YYNGEE. The CDR3 length is 16 residues. The sample was also linked to a second study, of T cells of mothers and their children. That paper states: There were over 9 million TCR beta CDR3 reads from each mother and about 3 million from each child.

The chain carries TRBV9 and TRBJ2-7; possible D gene TRBD2, 5 bases. With the DNA end fitting TRBJ2-1 better, the J assignment may be wrong. This clonotype was obtained from a boy between 10 and 17 years old in good health. The sample taken for sequencing was blood. The chain's CDR3 is CASSVGVAGRDNEQFF. The CDR3 bases are TGTGCCAGCAGCGTAGGGGTGGCGGGCAGAGACAATGAGCAGTTCTTC.